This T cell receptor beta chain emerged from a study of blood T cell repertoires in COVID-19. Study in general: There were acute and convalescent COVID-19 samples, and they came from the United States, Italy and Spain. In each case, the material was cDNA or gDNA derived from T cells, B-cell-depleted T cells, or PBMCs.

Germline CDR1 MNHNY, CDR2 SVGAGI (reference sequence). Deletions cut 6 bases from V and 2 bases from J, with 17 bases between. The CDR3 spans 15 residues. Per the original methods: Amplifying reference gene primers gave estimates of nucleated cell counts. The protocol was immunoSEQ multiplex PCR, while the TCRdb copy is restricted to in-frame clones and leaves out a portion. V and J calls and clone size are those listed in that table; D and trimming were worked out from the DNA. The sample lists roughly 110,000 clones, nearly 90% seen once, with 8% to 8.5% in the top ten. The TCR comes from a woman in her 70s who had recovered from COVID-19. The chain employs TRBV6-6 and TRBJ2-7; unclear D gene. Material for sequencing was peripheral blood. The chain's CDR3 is CASRPGDFLPYEQYF. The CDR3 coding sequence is TGTGCCAGCAGACCCGGCGACTTCCTCCCCTACGAGCAGTACTTC.